This passage covers 12 T cell receptor beta chains from one sample sequenced in a study of CD8 T cells in ankylosing spondylitis. Whole-study results and caveats: Ankylosing spondylitis blood seemed to carry a telltale TCR beta motif made of about 8 highly homologous variants.

TCRdb called the 5' RACE reads again in MiXCR, with one record for every CDR3 protein. This table holds around 480,000 distinct CDR3 sequences, about 15% found once. No antigen is known for these receptors. The sample was blood, either unsorted or a sorted T cell fraction (not recorded which). The receptors shown here come from a male donor with ankylosing spondylitis.

The chain is built from TRBV12-3 or TRBV12-4 and TRBJ2-2; no clear D gene. CDR3 length: 13 amino acids. V was shortened by 7 bases and J by 7 bases, with 13 bases between the two germline ends. The CDR3 protein is CASTRLHDGELFF. The CDR3 DNA is TGTGCCAGCACCCGACTCCACGACGGGGAGCTGTTTTTT.

The chain carries TRBV7-9 and TRBJ1-1; the D gene is possibly TRBD1 (5 bases). Trimming removed 1 base from V and 5 bases from J, with 17 bases in between. The germline V gene has CDR1 SEHNR and CDR2 FQNEAQ (reference sequence). The CDR3 is 16 amino acids. The CDR3 loop is CASSLGLARVGTEAFF. CDR3 DNA sequence: TGTGCCAGCAGCTTAGGATTGGCCAGGGTGGGAACTGAAGCTTTCTTT.

This clonotype turned up a few times. This chain joins TRBV29-1 and TRBJ2-3; TRBD2 matches at 7 bases. V dropped 6 bases and J dropped 3; count of bases not matched to a gene: 6. This CDR3 has 13 residues. From germline, CDR1 is SQVTM and CDR2 ANQGSEA. The CDR3 is CSVREGSTDTQYF. In DNA form, the CDR3 reads TGCAGCGTGAGGGAGGGTTCGACAGATACGCAGTATTTT.

This clonotype has a handful of counts. This rearrangement joins TRBV28 to TRBJ2-2; 9 nucleotides align to TRBD1. CDR1 and CDR2 (germline): MDHEN, SYDVKM. Trimming at V came to 5 bases and at J to 1 base, leaving 8 bases not matched to a gene. CDR3 length equals 17 residues. The chain's CDR3 is CASSGYPGQGNTGELFF. The CDR3 DNA is TGTGCCAGCAGTGGCTACCCGGGACAGGGGAACACCGGGGAGCTGTTTTTT.

This clonotype was recorded many times. The chain is built from TRBV29-1 and TRBJ2-1, with 9 bases fitting TRBD1. Losses at the gene ends were 1 base for V and 7 bases for J; bases not matched to a gene: 11. The CDR3 contains 16 residues. Germline CDR1 reads SQVTM; CDR2 reads ANQGSEA. The DNA of the CDR3 is TGCAGCGTTGAAGGGGCCCGGGACAGGGATGATAATGAGCAGTTCTTC. This sequence encodes CSVEGARDRDDNEQFF.

V and J are TRBV5-6 and TRBJ2-1, with 7 bases aligning to TRBD2. V trimming: 0 bases; J trimming: 6 bases; junction bases outside the gene matches: 9. The germline gives CDR1 SGHDT, CDR2 YYEEEE. The CDR3 sequence is 16 residues long. The DNA for the CDR3 is TGTGCCAGCAGCTTGGGTGGAGCGGGACCAATCAATGAGCAGTTCTTC. Amino acid sequence: CASSLGGAGPINEQFF.

The rearrangement uses TRBV20-1 and TRBJ1-1; TRBD1 agrees at 9 bases. CDR1 and CDR2 from the germline V gene are DFQATT and SNEGSKA (reference sequence). The CDR3 length is 13 residues. The J segment lost 1 base and the V segment lost 3 bases, leaving 0 bases of the junction unmatched. The CDR3 DNA is TGCAGTGCTAGGGACAGGGGGAACACTGAAGCTTTCTTT. It codes for CSARDRGNTEAFF.

The chain recombines TRBV20-1 with TRBJ2-7; 10 nucleotides match TRBD2. This CDR3 region has 13 residues. Germline V lookup: CDR1 DFQATT, CDR2 SNEGSKA (reference sequence). V gave up 5 bases and J gave up 4 bases; unmatched junction bases: 5. The CDR3 sequence: CSASPGLAYEQYF. The DNA for the CDR3 is TGCAGTGCTTCGCCGGGACTAGCGTACGAGCAGTACTTC.

This clonotype has just a few counts. J is TRBJ1-3 and V is TRBV12-3 or TRBV12-4, with D perhaps matching TRBD1 (5 bases). V lost 6 bases, J lost 4 bases, and 13 bases lay in between. The CDR3 runs 14 residues. The CDR3 bases are TGTGCCAGCAGCTTTGGGGGGGACGGAAACACCATATATTTT. Amino acid sequence: CASSFGGDGNTIYF.

This chain joins TRBV2 and TRBJ1-1; 8 nucleotides match TRBD1. Germline CDR1 and CDR2: SNHLY and FYNNEI. Trimming cost V 7 bases and J 4 bases; bases outside gene matches: 8. This CDR3 comprises 14 residues. Written as DNA, the CDR3 is TGTGCCAGCAAATACAGGGGGTTACGCACTGAAGCTTTCTTT. Protein product: CASKYRGLRTEAFF.

The sample holds many counts of this clonotype. The chain carries TRBV5-1 and TRBJ1-5; possibly TRBD1 for D (6 bases). The CDR3 covers 15 residues. The germline V gene has CDR1 SGHRS and CDR2 YFSETQ. V shed 4 bases and J shed 7 bases, with 18 bases lying between them. The CDR3 nucleotides read TGCGCCAGCAGCCCGGGACACCCGACGGGCCAGCCCCAGCATTTT. The encoded protein is CASSPGHPTGQPQHF.

The chain recombines TRBV5-4 with TRBJ2-1; D may be TRBD2 (5 bases). The CDR3 length is 13 residues. Germline V gene lookup returns CDR1 SGHNT and CDR2 YYREEE (reference sequence). Trimming removed 4 bases from V and 5 bases from J, with 10 bases in between. The CDR3: CASSLKTNNEQFF. CDR3 DNA sequence: TGTGCCAGCAGCCTGAAGACTAACAATGAGCAGTTCTTC.